This T cell receptor beta chain is from a study of T-cell memory formation after mild COVID-19. Study context: TCR clusters were mostly confined to one donor each. Study observations and caveats: In pre-infection memory, a portion of responding clones appeared, which suggested that cross-reactive memory joined. Day 15 to 85 contractors were CD4/CD8 balanced; later expanders leaned CD4+.

There are a few counts of this clonotype. The antigen is not known. CDR1 and CDR2 (germline): LGHDT, YNNKEL (reference sequence). The CDR3 length is 16 residues. V shed 4 bases and J 6 bases; nucleotides not matched to a gene: 13. Barcoded TCR alpha and TCR beta cDNA libraries with UMIs came from 5'RACE using constant-segment primers. MiXCR was run by TCRdb on the 5' RACE reads, yielding one entry per CDR3 protein. This sample has hundreds of thousands of distinct CDR3 sequences, with roughly 21% found just once. Sequenced material: PBMCs or a T cell subset sorted from them (not recorded which). The source of this sequence is an adult woman who had mild COVID-19 (a few samples of this study predate the infection). Cell type and time point are not known. The chain combines TRBV3-1 with TRBJ2-5, with 8 bases that match TRBD2. CDR3 in amino acids: CASSLALAGRGKTQYF. The DNA of the CDR3 is TGTGCCAGCAGCCTCGCGTTAGCGGGGAGGGGGAAGACCCAGTACTTC.